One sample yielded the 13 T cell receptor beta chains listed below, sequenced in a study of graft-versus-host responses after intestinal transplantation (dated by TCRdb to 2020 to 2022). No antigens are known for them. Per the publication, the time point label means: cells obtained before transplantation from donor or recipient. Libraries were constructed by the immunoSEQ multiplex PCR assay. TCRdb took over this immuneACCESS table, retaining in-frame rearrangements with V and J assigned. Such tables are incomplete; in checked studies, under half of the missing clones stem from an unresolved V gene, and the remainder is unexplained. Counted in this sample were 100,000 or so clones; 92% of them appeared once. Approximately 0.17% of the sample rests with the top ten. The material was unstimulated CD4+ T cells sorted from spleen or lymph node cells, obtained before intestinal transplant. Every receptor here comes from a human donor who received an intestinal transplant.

CDR3 protein: CASSLLAGGREQYF. The CDR3 DNA reads TGCGCCAGCAGCTTGTTGGCAGGGGGCCGGGAGCAGTACTTC. The chain links TRBV5-1 to TRBJ2-7; 8 bases align to TRBD1. Germline-derived CDR1 and CDR2 are SGHRS and YFSETQ. The V segment lost 1 base and the J segment 7 bases; nucleotides outside the gene matches: 7. There are 14 residues in the CDR3.

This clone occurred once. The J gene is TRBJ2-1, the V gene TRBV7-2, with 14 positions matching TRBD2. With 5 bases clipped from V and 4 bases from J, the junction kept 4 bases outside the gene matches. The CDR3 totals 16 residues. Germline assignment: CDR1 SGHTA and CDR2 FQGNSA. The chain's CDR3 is CASSMTSGGVYNEQFF. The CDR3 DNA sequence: TGTGCCAGCAGCATGACTAGCGGGGGGGTTTACAATGAGCAGTTCTTC.

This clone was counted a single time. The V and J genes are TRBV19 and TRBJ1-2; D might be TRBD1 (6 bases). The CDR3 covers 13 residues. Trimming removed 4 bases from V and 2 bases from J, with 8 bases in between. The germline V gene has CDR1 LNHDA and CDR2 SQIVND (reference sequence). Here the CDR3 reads CASSNQGNYGYTF. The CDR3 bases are TGTGCCAGTAGTAACCAGGGGAACTATGGCTACACCTTC.

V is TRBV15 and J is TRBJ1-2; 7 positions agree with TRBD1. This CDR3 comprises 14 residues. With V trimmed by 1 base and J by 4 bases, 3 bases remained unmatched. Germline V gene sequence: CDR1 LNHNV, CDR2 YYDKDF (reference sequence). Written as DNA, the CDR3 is TGTGCCACCAGCAGAGCAGGGGGGCTCTATGGCTACACCTTC. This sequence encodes CATSRAGGLYGYTF.

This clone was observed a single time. This CDR3 reads CAWTSGGTSLDTQYF. CDR3 bases: TGTGCCTGGACTAGCGGGGGTACGAGTTTGGATACGCAGTATTTT. The rearrangement uses TRBV30 and TRBJ2-3, with 10 bases that match TRBD2. Germline V gene lookup returns CDR1 GTSNPN and CDR2 SVGIG (reference sequence). The CDR3 consists of 15 residues. Trimming at V came to 4 bases and at J to 6 bases, leaving 10 bases not matched to a gene.

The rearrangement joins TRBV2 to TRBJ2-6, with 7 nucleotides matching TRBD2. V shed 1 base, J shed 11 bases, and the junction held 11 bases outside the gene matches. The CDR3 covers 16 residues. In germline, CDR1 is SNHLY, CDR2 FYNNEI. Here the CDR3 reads CASSEEEPGGKDVLTF. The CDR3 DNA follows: TGTGCCAGCAGTGAAGAAGAGCCGGGGGGTAAGGACGTCCTGACTTTC. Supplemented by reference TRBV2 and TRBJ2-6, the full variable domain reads EPEVTQTPSHQVTQMGQEVILRCVPISNHLYFYWYRQILGQKVEFLVSFYNNEISEKSEIFDDQFSVERPDGSNFTLKIRSTKLEDSAMYFCASSEEEPGGKDVLTFGAGSRLTVL.

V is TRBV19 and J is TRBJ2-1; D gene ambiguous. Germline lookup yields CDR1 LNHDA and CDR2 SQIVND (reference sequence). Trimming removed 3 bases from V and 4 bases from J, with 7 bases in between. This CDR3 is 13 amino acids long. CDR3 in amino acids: CASSMQDYNEQFF. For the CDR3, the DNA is TGTGCCAGTAGTATGCAGGATTACAATGAGCAGTTCTTC.

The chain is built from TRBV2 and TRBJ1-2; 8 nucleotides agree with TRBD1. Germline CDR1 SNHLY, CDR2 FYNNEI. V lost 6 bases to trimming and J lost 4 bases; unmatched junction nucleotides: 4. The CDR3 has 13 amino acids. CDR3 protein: CASRVDRGYGYTF. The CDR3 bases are TGTGCCAGCAGGGTAGACAGGGGCTATGGCTACACCTTC.

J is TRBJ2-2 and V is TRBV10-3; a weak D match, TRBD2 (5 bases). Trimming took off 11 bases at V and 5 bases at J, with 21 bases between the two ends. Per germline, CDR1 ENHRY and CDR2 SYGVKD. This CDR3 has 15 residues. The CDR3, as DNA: TGTGCCTCAAGAACTAGTTCTCCCAAGACCGGGGAGCTGTTTTTT. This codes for CASRTSSPKTGELFF.

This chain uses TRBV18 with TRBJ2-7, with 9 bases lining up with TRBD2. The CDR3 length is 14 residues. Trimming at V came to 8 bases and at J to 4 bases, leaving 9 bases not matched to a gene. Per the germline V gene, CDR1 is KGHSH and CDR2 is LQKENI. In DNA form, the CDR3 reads TGTGCCAGCCGTAATAGCGGGAGAGCTTACGAGCAGTACTTC. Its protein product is CASRNSGRAYEQYF.

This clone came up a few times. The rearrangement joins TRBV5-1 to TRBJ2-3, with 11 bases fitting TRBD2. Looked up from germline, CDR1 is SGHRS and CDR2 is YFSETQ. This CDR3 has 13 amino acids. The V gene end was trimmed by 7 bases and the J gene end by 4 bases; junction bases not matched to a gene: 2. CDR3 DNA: TGCGCCAGCCATAGCGGGAGGGCAGATACGCAGTATTTT. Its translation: CASHSGRADTQYF.

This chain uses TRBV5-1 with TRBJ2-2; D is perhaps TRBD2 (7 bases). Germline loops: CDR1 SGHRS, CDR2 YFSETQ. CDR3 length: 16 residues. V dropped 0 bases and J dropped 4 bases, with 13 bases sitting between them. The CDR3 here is CASSLARGASTGELFF. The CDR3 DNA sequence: TGCGCCAGCAGCTTGGCACGGGGGGCGAGCACCGGGGAGCTGTTTTTT.

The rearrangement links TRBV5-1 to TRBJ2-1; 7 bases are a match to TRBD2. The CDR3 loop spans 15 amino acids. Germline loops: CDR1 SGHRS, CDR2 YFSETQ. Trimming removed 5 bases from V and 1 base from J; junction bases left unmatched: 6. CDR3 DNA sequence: TGCGCCAGCAGTCCCAGCGGGGCGTCCTACAATGAGCAGTTCTTC. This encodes CASSPSGASYNEQFF.